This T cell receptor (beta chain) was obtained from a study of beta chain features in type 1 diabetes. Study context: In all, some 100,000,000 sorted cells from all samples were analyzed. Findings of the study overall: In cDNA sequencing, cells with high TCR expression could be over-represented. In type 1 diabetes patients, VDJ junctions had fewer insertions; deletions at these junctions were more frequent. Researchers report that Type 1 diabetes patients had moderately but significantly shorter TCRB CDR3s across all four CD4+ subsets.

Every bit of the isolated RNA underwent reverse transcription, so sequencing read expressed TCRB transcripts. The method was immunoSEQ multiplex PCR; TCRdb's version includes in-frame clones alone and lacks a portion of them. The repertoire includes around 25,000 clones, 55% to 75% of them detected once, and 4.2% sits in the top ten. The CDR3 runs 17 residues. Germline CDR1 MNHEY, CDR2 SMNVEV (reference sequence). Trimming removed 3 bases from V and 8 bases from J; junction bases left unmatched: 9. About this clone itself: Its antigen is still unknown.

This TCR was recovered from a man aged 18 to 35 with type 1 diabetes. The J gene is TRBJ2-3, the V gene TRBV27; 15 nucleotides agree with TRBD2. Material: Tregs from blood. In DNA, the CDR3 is TGTGCCAGCAGTTTCGGGACTAGCGGGAGGCGGGGGGCTACGCAGTATTTT. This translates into CASSFGTSGRRGATQYF.